Detailed here is one TCR beta chain. Its antigen is unknown. Base qualities are not provided; no much larger clone lies one nucleotide away. Whole blood was collected in K2EDTA tubes by collaborating institutions according to the institutions' own protocols. For TCRbeta analysis, collaborators shipped samples in one of three forms: frozen whole blood, isolated PBMCs, or DNA extracted from either of those sample types. TCRbeta CDR3 regions were amplified from genomic DNA using the immunoSEQ Assay, a bias-controlled multiplex PCR. The paper's data handling went like this. Nucleated cell counts per sample were estimated from amplification of reference gene primers within the assay. Sequence reads were collapsed and filtered to measure the absolute abundance of every unique TCRbeta CDR3 rearrangement. For each sample, productive Simpson clonality was calculated as the square root of Simpson's diversity index across productive rearrangements. TCRdb took this table from immuneACCESS and kept in-frame rearrangements with V and J called. Such tables lack part of the clones; where checked against another copy, unresolved V genes explain under half of the gap, and the rest is unexplained. That table furnishes V, J and clone size, whereas the DNA furnished D and trimming. The sample profile shows around 120,000 clones; almost 70% of them were found once. Roughly 2% of the sample is in the top ten clones.

V trim: 1 base; J trim: 1 base; unmatched bases: 7. The germline V gene gives CDR1 as SGHDN and CDR2 as FVKESK. The CDR3 goes from the cysteine to the phenylalanine over 18 residues. Of all the DNA, just the CDR3 is kept, 54 bases in frame from base 1. This sample is part of a study of blood T cell repertoires in COVID-19 (dated by TCRdb to about 2020). About the full investigation: Samples from collaborators originated in the United States, Italy and Spain and spanned both the acute and convalescent phases of COVID-19. Subjects who had been exposed to COVID-19, were actively infected with it, or had recovered from it provided the deeply sampled blood TCRbeta repertoires that made up the dataset. HLA class I and class II types, where available, came from metadata supplied by the sample provider rather than from assay-based typing. The prospective study material was composed of cDNA or gDNA derived from T cells, B-cell-depleted T cells, or PBMCs. Sample metadata almost always included a de-identified subject ID, COVID-19 status, age in years and sex. The repertoires were made available in a free public database intended to serve as a resource for research on the immune response to SARS-CoV-2. The samples were drawn from two sources: the first 160 participants of the ongoing ImmuneRACE study, and some 1,300 subjects contributed by 6 global collaborators. The study at large found these results: The amount of clinical and demographic metadata varied by source and participant and was provided uncurated.

This chain is built from TRBV14 and TRBJ2-2; 9 bases in the middle match TRBD2. The sample comprised peripheral blood. This clonotype was obtained from a woman between 65 and 79 years old with acute or convalescent COVID-19. The CDR3 region: CASSQGLAGIGNTGELFF. The nucleotide sequence is given as TGTGCCAGCAGCCAAGGGCTAGCGGGAATAGGGAACACCGGGGAGCTGTTTTTT.